The 9 T cell receptor beta chains listed next were all sequenced from one sample in a study of shared clonotypes between healthy human individuals. Using immunoSEQ multiplex PCR, the repertoire was profiled, and TCRdb retains in-frame clones only, with some absent. This table holds about 2.4 million clones, roughly nine tenths found once. The specimen was naive CD4+ T cells sorted from blood. Sample subset: CD45RA+ positively selected. The receptors shown here come from a man younger than 35 in good health.

The chain carries TRBV4-3 and TRBJ2-5; no clear D. The DNA end lines up better with TRBJ2-7; the J call may be wrong. The CDR3 length is 14 residues. CDR1 and CDR2 (germline): LGHNA, YSLEER. CDR3 in amino acids: CASSPQVSSYEQYF. The DNA of the CDR3 is TGCGCCAGCAGCCCGCAGGTTAGCTCCTACGAGCAGTACTTC.

The CDR3 bases are TGTGCCAGCAGCGATGACAGGGGGCGTCGGGAGACCCAGTACTTC. Encoded protein: CASSDDRGRRETQYF. The chain uses TRBV14 and TRBJ2-5, with TRBD1 matching over 10 bases. The CDR3 spans 15 residues. CDR1 and CDR2 from the germline V gene are SGHDN and FVKESK. Trimming at V came to 5 bases and at J to 5 bases, leaving 8 bases not matched to a gene.

J is TRBJ2-7 and V is TRBV29-1, with D possibly TRBD1 on 6 matching bases. The CDR3 is 13 residues long. Trimming removed 6 bases at V and 3 bases at J, with 15 bases between. Germline V gene sequence: CDR1 SQVTM, CDR2 ANQGSEA. The CDR3, as DNA: TGCAGCGTCGCGGCTCGAGGGGGCTACGAGCAGTACTTC. Translating it yields CSVAARGGYEQYF.

The chain recombines TRBV6-5 with TRBJ2-5, with TRBD1 matching 11 bases. The end of the DNA is better explained by TRBJ2-7, so the J call may be wrong. The CDR3 has 14 amino acids. The germline V gene encodes CDR1 MNHEY and CDR2 SVGAGI. The CDR3 nucleotides read TGTGCCAGCAGCCGCGGACAGGGGGCCGACGAGCAGTACTTC. Translating it yields CASSRGQGADEQYF.

J is TRBJ2-2 and V is TRBV4-3, with 7 bases identical to TRBD2. Unmatched junction bases numbered 7, after V lost 2 bases and J lost 1 base. The CDR3 is 17 amino acids. Germline V gene lookup returns CDR1 LGHNA and CDR2 YSLEER. CDR3 region: CASSQSLASGNTGELFF. CDR3 DNA sequence: TGCGCCAGCAGCCAATCATTGGCTAGCGGGAACACCGGGGAGCTGTTTTTT.

The J gene is TRBJ2-1, the V gene TRBV7-9; D is ambiguous. V lost 8 bases and J 4 bases, leaving 9 bases between the germline ends. Germline V gives CDR1 SEHNR, CDR2 FQNEAQ (reference sequence). The CDR3 totals 12 residues. This CDR3 reads CASGTEYNEQFF. CDR3 bases: TGTGCCAGCGGAACGGAATACAATGAGCAGTTCTTC.

The chain uses TRBV6-6 and TRBJ1-5, with 8 positions matching TRBD1. The CDR3 is 15 residues long. The J segment lost 6 bases and the V segment lost 4 bases, leaving 8 bases of the junction unmatched. Germline V CDR1 and CDR2: MNHNY, SVGAGI (reference sequence). The CDR3 loop is CASSSGQVIGQPQHF. The CDR3 region has the DNA TGTGCCAGCAGTTCGGGACAGGTGATAGGTCAGCCCCAGCATTTT.

This sequence joins TRBV7-2 and TRBJ1-3; 7 bases are shared with TRBD1. V lost 7 bases, J lost 2 bases, and 5 bases stayed unmatched. The CDR3 runs to 14 residues. CDR1 SGHTA and CDR2 FQGNSA come from the germline V gene. The CDR3 region has the DNA TGTGCCAGCATCCAGGGGACAGCTGGAAACACCATATATTTT. This encodes CASIQGTAGNTIYF.

This chain connects TRBV19 to TRBJ2-7; 8 bases match TRBD1. Germline V gene sequence: CDR1 LNHDA, CDR2 SQIVND (reference sequence). The CDR3 has 17 residues. V lost 4 bases and J lost 0; bases outside the gene matches: 11. The CDR3 loop reads CASSTDRASSSSYEQYF. The CDR3 DNA reads as TGTGCCAGTAGTACGGACAGGGCGTCGTCTAGCTCCTACGAGCAGTACTTC. Full variable domain (rest looked up from reference TRBV19 and TRBJ2-7): DGGITQSPKYLFRKEGQNVTLSCEQNLNHDAMYWYRQDPGQGLRLIYYSQIVNDFQKGDIAEGYSVSREKKESFPLTVTSAQKNPTAFYLCASSTDRASSSSYEQYFGPGTRLTVT.